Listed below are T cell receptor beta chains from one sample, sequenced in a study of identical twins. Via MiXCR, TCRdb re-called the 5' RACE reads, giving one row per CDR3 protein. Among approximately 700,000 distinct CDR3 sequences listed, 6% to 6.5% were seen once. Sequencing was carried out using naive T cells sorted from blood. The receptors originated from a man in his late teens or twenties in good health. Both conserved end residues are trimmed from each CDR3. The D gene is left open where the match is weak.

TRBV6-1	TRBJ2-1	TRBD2	ASSLPGTSGSWEQF
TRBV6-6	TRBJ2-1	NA	ASSYDLNEQF
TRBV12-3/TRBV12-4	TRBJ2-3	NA	ASTLLTSTTDTQY
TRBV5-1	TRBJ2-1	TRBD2	ASSWGAGGYNEQF
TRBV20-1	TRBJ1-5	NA	SPSRPNQPQH
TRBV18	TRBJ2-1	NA	ASSPPAGSLYNEQF
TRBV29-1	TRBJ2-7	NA	SVWGVTYEQY
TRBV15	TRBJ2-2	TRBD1	ATSRGGQGTGELF
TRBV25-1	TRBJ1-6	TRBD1	ASSESGGTGDSPLH
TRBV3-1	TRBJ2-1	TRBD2	ASSGTSGSGEQF
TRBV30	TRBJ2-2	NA	AWGLGTYNTGELF
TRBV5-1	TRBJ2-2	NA	ASSLVGRTSRTGELF
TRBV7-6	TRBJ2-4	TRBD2	ASSTTIAGELAKNIQY
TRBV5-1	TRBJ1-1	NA	ASSPRPGMNTEAF
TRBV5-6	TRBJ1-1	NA	ASSLGDGSEAF
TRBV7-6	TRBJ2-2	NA	ASSLWGDGELF
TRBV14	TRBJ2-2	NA	ASSQDMGSTGELF
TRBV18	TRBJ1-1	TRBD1	ASSPERGQTEAL
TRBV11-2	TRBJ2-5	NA	ASSFFLEETQY
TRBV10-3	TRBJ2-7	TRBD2	AIGAGGYEQY
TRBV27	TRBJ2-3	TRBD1	ASSPETGINADTQY
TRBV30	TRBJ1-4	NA	AWSVGGGTGEKLF
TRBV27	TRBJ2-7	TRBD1	ASTRTGGVEQY
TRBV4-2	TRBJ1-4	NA	ASSQERRRANEKLF
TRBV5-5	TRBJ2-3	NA	ASSLTSTPQVDTQY
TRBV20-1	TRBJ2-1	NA	SAASYGNNEQF
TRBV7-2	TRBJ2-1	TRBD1	ASSPGTGIFGEQF
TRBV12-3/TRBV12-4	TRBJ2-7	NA	ASSPAGRGDEQY
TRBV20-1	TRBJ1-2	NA	SASGRRIPYGYT
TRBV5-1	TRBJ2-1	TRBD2	ASSLDAPGTSGRDEQF
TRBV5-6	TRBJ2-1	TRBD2	ASSDGLVREQF
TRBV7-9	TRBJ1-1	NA	ASSHPPIGTEAF
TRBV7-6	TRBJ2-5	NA	ASSTRWQGKETQY